This passage covers 24 T cell receptor beta chains from one sample sequenced in a study of cytomegalovirus exposure and HLA in healthy donors. The PCR used 60 Vbeta and 13 Jbeta primers. Sequencing was performed with immunoSEQ multiplex PCR; in TCRdb, only in-frame clones are kept and a portion is missing. The profile shows approximately 150,000 clones, roughly 80% of them singletons. The sample comprised PBMCs. These receptors were taken from a male donor in good health and CMV-seronegative.

The chain employs TRBV5-4 and TRBJ2-7; 7 positions agree with TRBD2. The ends lost 1 base at V and 3 bases at J; junction bases unmatched: 4. Germline V CDR1 and CDR2: SGHNT, YYREEE (reference sequence). This CDR3 has 14 amino acids. CDR3 amino acids: CASSLSTGGYEQYF. DNA for the CDR3: TGTGCCAGCAGCTTGTCTACGGGGGGCTACGAGCAGTACTTC.

The V and J genes are TRBV4-2 and TRBJ2-1; TRBD2 matches at 7 bases. Looked up from germline, CDR1 is LGHNA and CDR2 is YNFKEQ. The CDR3 is 15 residues long. Trimming at V came to 3 bases and at J to 7 bases, leaving 9 bases not matched to a gene. The CDR3 here is CASSQVGGPLNEQFF. The CDR3, as DNA: TGTGCCAGCAGCCAGGTGGGAGGGCCTTTAAATGAGCAGTTCTTC.

The chain carries TRBV6-5 and TRBJ2-7, with 8 positions matching TRBD1. The CDR3 is 15 amino acids. V lost 2 bases and J lost 2; bases outside the gene matches: 5. In germline, CDR1 is MNHEY, CDR2 SVGAGI. CDR3 sequence: CASSYEGTGTYEQYF. As DNA, the CDR3 is TGTGCCAGCAGTTACGAGGGGACAGGAACCTACGAGCAGTACTTC.

This clone was found once. This chain joins TRBV18 and TRBJ1-5; D uncertain. This CDR3 is 14 amino acids long. Germline values: CDR1 KGHSH, CDR2 LQKENI. V was trimmed by 3 bases and J by 0 bases, leaving 6 bases between them. The CDR3 bases are TGTGCCAGCTCACCGGAGAGTAGCAATCAGCCCCAGCATTTT. Translation: CASSPESSNQPQHF.

This clone occurred a few times. The V and J genes are TRBV10-3 and TRBJ2-7, with TRBD2 identical over 8 bases. The length of the CDR3 is 14 residues. V dropped 6 bases and J dropped 1; count of bases not matched to a gene: 5. Germline V gene sequence: CDR1 ENHRY, CDR2 SYGVKD. CDR3 coding DNA: TGTGCCATCAGACTACTAGCGGATTCCTACGAGCAGTACTTC. Its translation: CAIRLLADSYEQYF.

This chain connects TRBV6-5 to TRBJ1-5, with TRBD1 as a possible D gene (6 bases). This CDR3 is 14 amino acids long. CDR1 is MNHEY, CDR2 SVGAGI, per germline. Trimming pared 8 bases from V and 4 bases from J, leaving 15 bases between. DNA of the CDR3: TGTGCCAGCCGTTTAGGGGGGGCTAATCAGCCCCAGCATTTT. It is translated as CASRLGGANQPQHF.

The gene calls are TRBV4-3 and TRBJ1-1; 9 positions agree with TRBD1. The V gene's germline CDR1 is LGHNA and CDR2 YSLEER. V shed 4 bases, J shed 1 base, and the junction held 7 bases outside the gene matches. The CDR3 sequence is 16 residues long. The CDR3 DNA follows: TGCGCCAGCAGCCTGCGGACAGGGGCCCGGAACACTGAAGCTTTCTTT. This sequence encodes CASSLRTGARNTEAFF.

The chain employs TRBV15 and TRBJ2-5; D possibly corresponds to TRBD1 (6 bases). This CDR3 spans 15 amino acids. In germline, CDR1 is LNHNV, CDR2 YYDKDF (reference sequence). V was pared by 3 bases and J by 2 bases, with 13 bases between. This CDR3 is CATSSARGQQETQYF. CDR3 bases: TGTGCCACCAGCAGTGCTAGAGGACAGCAAGAGACCCAGTACTTC. Using reference TRBV15 and TRBJ2-5 for the parts outside the CDR3, the full variable domain is DAMVIQNPRYQVTQFGKPVTLSCSQTLNHNVMYWYQQKSSQAPKLLFHYYDKDFNNEADTPDNFQSRRPNTSFCFLDIRSPGLGDTAMYLCATSSARGQQETQYFGPGTRLLVL.

CDR3 DNA sequence: TGTGCCAGCAGCGTATTTCAGGCGTCACCCCTCCACTTT. Its translation: CASSVFQASPLHF. The chain couples TRBV9 to TRBJ1-6; the D is unclear. V was trimmed by 1 base and J by 10 bases, leaving 9 bases between them. The CDR3 is 13 residues long. Germline V lookup: CDR1 SGDLS, CDR2 YYNGEE.

The genes are TRBV23-1 and TRBJ2-7; D is unresolved. TRBV23-1 is identified as an open reading frame with a role that is uncertain. CDR3 length: 15 amino acids. V shed 0 bases and J shed 2 bases, with 11 bases lying between them. This CDR3 reads CASSQSRYLPYEQYF. In DNA, the CDR3 is TGCGCCAGCAGTCAATCCAGGTACCTCCCCTACGAGCAGTACTTC.

This sequence joins TRBV7-9 and TRBJ2-1; the match to TRBD1 covers 8 bases. Germline CDR1 and CDR2: SEHNR and FQNEAQ (reference sequence). The CDR3 totals 13 residues. V lost 6 bases to trimming and J lost 7 bases; unmatched junction nucleotides: 5. The CDR3 region is CASRTGVRNEQFF. CDR3 in DNA: TGTGCCAGCAGGACAGGGGTGAGGAATGAGCAGTTCTTC.

This sequence joins TRBV6-4 and TRBJ2-1, with 7 positions matching TRBD2. V shed 4 bases, J shed 4 bases, and the junction held 7 bases outside the gene matches. The CDR3 contains 15 residues. CDR1 and CDR2 from the germline V gene are MRHNA and SNTAGT. CDR3 protein: CASSVASGIYNEQFF. In nucleotides, the CDR3 is TGTGCCAGCAGTGTGGCTAGCGGCATTTACAATGAGCAGTTCTTC.

The V and J genes are TRBV9 and TRBJ2-7; 8 bases map to TRBD1. The J segment lost 6 bases and the V segment lost 4 bases, leaving 9 bases of the junction unmatched. Germline assignment: CDR1 SGDLS and CDR2 YYNGEE. This CDR3 contains 14 residues. The CDR3 loop is CASSSSRGQGEQYF. CDR3 in DNA: TGTGCCAGCAGCTCCTCCCGCGGACAGGGCGAGCAGTACTTC.

V and J are TRBV9 and TRBJ1-5; TRBD1 might be the D (5 bases). With 0 bases removed from V and 2 bases from J, the gap between germline ends came to 12 bases. This CDR3 is 16 amino acids long. Germline lookup yields CDR1 SGDLS and CDR2 YYNGEE. The CDR3 nucleotides are TGTGCCAGCAGCGTAGGGGTAGGGGAAGGCAATCAGCCCCAGCATTTT. It translates to CASSVGVGEGNQPQHF.

This chain joins TRBV9 and TRBJ2-3, with 7 bases aligning to TRBD1. The J segment lost 1 base and the V segment lost 4 bases, leaving 6 bases of the junction unmatched. The germline V gene has CDR1 SGDLS and CDR2 YYNGEE. This CDR3 has 15 residues. CDR3 coding DNA: TGTGCCAGCAGCACAGGGGTATTGGGCACAGATACGCAGTATTTT. Its translation is CASSTGVLGTDTQYF. The full variable domain, rest sourced from reference TRBV9 and TRBJ2-3, is DSGVTQTPKHLITATGQRVTLRCSPRSGDLSVYWYQQSLDQGLQFLIQYYNGEERAKGNILERFSAQQFPDLHSELNLSSLELGDSALYFCASSTGVLGTDTQYFGPGTRLTVL.

This chain connects TRBV2 to TRBJ1-2; possibly TRBD1 for D (6 bases). The CDR3 length is 14 residues. Germline-derived CDR1 and CDR2 are SNHLY and FYNNEI. Trimming shortened V by 3 bases and J by 1 base, and 9 bases separated the two germline ends. CDR3: CASSDQGSNYGYTF. The CDR3 coding sequence is TGTGCCAGCAGTGACCAGGGGAGTAACTATGGCTACACCTTC.

The rearrangement joins TRBV7-9 to TRBJ2-7; D is undetermined. The CDR3 extends over 14 amino acids. V lost 1 base and J 2 bases, leaving 9 bases between the germline ends. The V gene's germline CDR1 is SEHNR and CDR2 FQNEAQ (reference sequence). Here the CDR3 reads CASSLGPSAYEQYF. The CDR3 nucleotides are TGTGCCAGCAGCTTAGGGCCGTCTGCCTACGAGCAGTACTTC.

V gene TRBV7-9 combines with J gene TRBJ2-7; 8 bases match TRBD2. This CDR3 is built from 16 residues. Germline assignment: CDR1 SEHNR and CDR2 FQNEAQ (reference sequence). With V trimmed by 2 bases and J by 2 bases, 8 bases remained unmatched. CDR3 amino acids: CASSLSGSGVTYEQYF. CDR3 DNA: TGTGCCAGCAGCTTATCAGGTAGCGGGGTTACCTACGAGCAGTACTTC. The full variable domain, rest sourced from reference TRBV7-9 and TRBJ2-7, is DTGVSQNPRHKITKRGQNVTFRCDPISEHNRLYWYRQTLGQGPEFLTYFQNEAQLEKSRLLSDRFSAERPKGSFSTLEIQRTEQGDSAMYLCASSLSGSGVTYEQYFGPGTRLTVT.

The gene calls are TRBV19 and TRBJ1-5; a possible D gene is TRBD1 (6 bases). There are 14 residues in the CDR3. The V end was cut by 3 bases, the J end by 2 bases, with 8 bases between. Germline V gives CDR1 LNHDA, CDR2 SQIVND (reference sequence). This chain's CDR3 is CASSISGGNQPQHF. Written as DNA, the CDR3 is TGTGCCAGTAGTATTTCAGGGGGCAATCAGCCCCAGCATTTT. Complete variable domain (other parts from reference TRBV19 and TRBJ1-5): DGGITQSPKYLFRKEGQNVTLSCEQNLNHDAMYWYRQDPGQGLRLIYYSQIVNDFQKGDIAEGYSVSREKKESFPLTVTSAQKNPTAFYLCASSISGGNQPQHFGDGTRLSIL.

The chain uses TRBV6-6 and TRBJ1-2, with TRBD1 identical over 7 bases. Germline V gene lookup returns CDR1 MNHNY and CDR2 SVGAGI (reference sequence). This CDR3 is built from 13 residues. V lost 7 bases, J lost 3 bases, and 5 bases stayed unmatched. Here the CDR3 reads CASKRQGDYGYTF. The CDR3 nucleotides are TGTGCCAGCAAGCGACAGGGAGACTATGGCTACACCTTC.

V usage is TRBV7-9 and J usage is TRBJ2-2; TRBD2 agrees at 8 bases. The CDR3 runs to 16 residues. Unmatched junction bases numbered 9, after V lost 6 bases and J lost 3 bases. Germline V CDR1 and CDR2: SEHNR, FQNEAQ (reference sequence). The CDR3 DNA sequence: TGTGCCAGCAGGTCCCGAGGACTAGCCGACACCGGGGAGCTGTTTTTT. Translated: CASRSRGLADTGELFF.

This clone was seen a handful of times. This chain's CDR3 is CASSYPSQETQYF. The CDR3, as DNA: TGTGCCAGCAGTTACCCGAGCCAAGAGACCCAGTACTTC. The V and J genes are TRBV6-6 and TRBJ2-5; D gene uncertain. The V gene's germline CDR1 is MNHNY and CDR2 SVGAGI (reference sequence). Trimming stripped 2 bases from V and 1 base from J, with 5 bases between. The CDR3 has 13 amino acids.

The chain carries TRBV27 and TRBJ2-4; tentatively, D is TRBD1 (5 bases). Germline assignment: CDR1 MNHEY and CDR2 SMNVEV (reference sequence). The CDR3 consists of 18 residues. V lost 6 bases, J lost 2 bases, and 23 bases lay in between. CDR3 protein: CASRPSPPGFESKNIQYF. In DNA form, the CDR3 reads TGTGCCAGCAGGCCCTCACCCCCAGGGTTTGAGTCCAAAAACATTCAGTACTTC.

The J gene is TRBJ1-3, the V gene TRBV21-1; TRBD1 reflects the table's D call only, with no check against the DNA. TRBV21-1 is assigned pseudogene status. This CDR3 comprises 17 residues. In nucleotides, the CDR3 is TGTGCCAGCAGCAAAGGCCAGGTTCATTCCTCTGGAAACACCATATATTTT. Its translation is CASSKGQVHSSGNTIYF.